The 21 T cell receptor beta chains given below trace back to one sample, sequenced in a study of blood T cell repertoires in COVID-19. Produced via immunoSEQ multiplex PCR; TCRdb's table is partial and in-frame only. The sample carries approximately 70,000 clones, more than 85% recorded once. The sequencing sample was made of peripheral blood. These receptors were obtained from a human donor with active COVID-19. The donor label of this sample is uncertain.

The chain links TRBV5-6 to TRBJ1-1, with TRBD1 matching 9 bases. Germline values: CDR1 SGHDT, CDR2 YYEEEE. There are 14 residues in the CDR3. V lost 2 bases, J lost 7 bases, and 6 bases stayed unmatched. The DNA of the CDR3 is TGTGCCAGCAGCTTACCGGGACAGGGTTTTGAAGCTTTCTTT. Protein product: CASSLPGQGFEAFF. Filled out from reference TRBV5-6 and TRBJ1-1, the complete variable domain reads DAGVTQSPTHLIKTRGQQVTLRCSPKSGHDTVSWYQQALGQGPQFIFQYYEEEERQRGNFPDRFSGHQFPNYSSELNVNALLLGDSALYLCASSLPGQGFEAFFGQGTRLTVV.

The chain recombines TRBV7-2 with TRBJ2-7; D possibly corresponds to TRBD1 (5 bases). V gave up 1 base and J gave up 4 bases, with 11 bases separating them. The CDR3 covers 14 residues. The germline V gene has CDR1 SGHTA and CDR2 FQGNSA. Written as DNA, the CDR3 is TGTGCCAGCAGCTTAGGTGTCAGGGTGTACGAGCAGTACTTC. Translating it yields CASSLGVRVYEQYF. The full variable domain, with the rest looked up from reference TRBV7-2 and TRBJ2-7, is GAGVSQSPSNKVTEKGKDVELRCDPISGHTALYWYRQSLGQGLEFLIYFQGNSAPDKSGLPSDRFSAERTGGSVSTLTIQRTQQEDSAVYLCASSLGVRVYEQYFGPGTRLTVT.

Written as DNA, the CDR3 is TGTGCCAGCAGTTTTCTACAGGGCAGTGAAAAACTGTTTTTT. It translates to CASSFLQGSEKLFF. The chain uses TRBV28 and TRBJ1-4, with D possibly TRBD1 on 6 matching bases. Trimming took off 3 bases at V and 7 bases at J, with 12 bases between the two ends. In germline, CDR1 is MDHEN, CDR2 SYDVKM. The CDR3 sequence is 14 residues long.

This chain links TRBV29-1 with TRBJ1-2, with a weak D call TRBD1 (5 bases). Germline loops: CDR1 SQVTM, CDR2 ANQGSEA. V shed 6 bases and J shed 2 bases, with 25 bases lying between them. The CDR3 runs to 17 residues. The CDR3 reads CSVGDRTTGVENYGYTF. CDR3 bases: TGCAGCGTCGGAGATAGAACTACAGGAGTGGAGAACTATGGCTACACCTTC. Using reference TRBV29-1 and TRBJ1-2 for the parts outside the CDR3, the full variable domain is SAVISQKPSRDICQRGTSLTIQCQVDSQVTMMFWYRQQPGQSLTLIATANQGSEATYESGFVIDKFPISRPNLTFSTLTVSNMSPEDSSIYLCSVGDRTTGVENYGYTFGSGTRLTVV.

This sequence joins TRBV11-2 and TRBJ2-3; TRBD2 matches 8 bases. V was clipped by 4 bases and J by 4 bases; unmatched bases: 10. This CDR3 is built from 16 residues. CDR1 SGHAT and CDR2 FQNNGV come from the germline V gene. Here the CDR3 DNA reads TGTGCCAGCAGCTCCCTACAAGCGGGAGTCCCAGATACGCAGTATTTT. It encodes CASSSLQAGVPDTQYF.

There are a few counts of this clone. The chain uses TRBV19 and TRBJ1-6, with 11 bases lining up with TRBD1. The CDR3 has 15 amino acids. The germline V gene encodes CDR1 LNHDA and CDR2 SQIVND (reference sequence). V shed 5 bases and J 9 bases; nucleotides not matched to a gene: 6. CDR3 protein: CASSPRTGGGSPLHF. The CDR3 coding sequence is TGTGCCAGTAGTCCTCGGACAGGGGGCGGTTCACCCCTCCACTTT. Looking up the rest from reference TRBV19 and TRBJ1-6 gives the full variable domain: DGGITQSPKYLFRKEGQNVTLSCEQNLNHDAMYWYRQDPGQGLRLIYYSQIVNDFQKGDIAEGYSVSREKKESFPLTVTSAQKNPTAFYLCASSPRTGGGSPLHFGNGTRLTVT.

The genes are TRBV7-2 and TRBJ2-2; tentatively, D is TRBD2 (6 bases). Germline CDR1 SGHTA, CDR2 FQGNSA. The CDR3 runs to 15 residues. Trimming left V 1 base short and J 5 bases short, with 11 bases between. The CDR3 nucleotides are TGTGCCAGCAGCTTAGGGCAGGGAGGAACCGGGGAGCTGTTTTTT. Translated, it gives CASSLGQGGTGELFF.

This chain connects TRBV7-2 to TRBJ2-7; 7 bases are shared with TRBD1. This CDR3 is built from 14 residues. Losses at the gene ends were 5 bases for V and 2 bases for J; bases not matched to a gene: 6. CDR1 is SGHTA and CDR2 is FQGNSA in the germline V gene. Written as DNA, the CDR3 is TGTGCCAGCAGCCCTAGGACAGGCCCCTACGAGCAGTACTTC. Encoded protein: CASSPRTGPYEQYF.

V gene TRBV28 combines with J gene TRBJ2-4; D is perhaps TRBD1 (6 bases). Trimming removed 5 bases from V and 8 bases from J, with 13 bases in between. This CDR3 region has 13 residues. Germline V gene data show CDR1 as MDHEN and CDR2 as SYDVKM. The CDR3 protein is CASSRTAPDIQYF. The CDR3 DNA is TGTGCCAGCAGTCGGACAGCCCCGGACATTCAGTACTTC.

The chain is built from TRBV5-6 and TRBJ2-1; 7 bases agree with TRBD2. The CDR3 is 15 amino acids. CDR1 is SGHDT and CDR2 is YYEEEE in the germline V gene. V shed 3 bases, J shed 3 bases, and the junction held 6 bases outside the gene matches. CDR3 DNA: TGTGCCAGCAGCTACGGGACTAACCTCTACAATGAGCAGTTCTTC. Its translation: CASSYGTNLYNEQFF.

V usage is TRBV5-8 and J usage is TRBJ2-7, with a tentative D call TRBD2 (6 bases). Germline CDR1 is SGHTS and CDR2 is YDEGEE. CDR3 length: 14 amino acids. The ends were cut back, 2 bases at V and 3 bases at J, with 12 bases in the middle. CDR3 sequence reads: CASSFTGSNYEQYF. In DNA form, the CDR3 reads TGTGCCAGCAGCTTCACCGGGAGCAACTACGAGCAGTACTTC.

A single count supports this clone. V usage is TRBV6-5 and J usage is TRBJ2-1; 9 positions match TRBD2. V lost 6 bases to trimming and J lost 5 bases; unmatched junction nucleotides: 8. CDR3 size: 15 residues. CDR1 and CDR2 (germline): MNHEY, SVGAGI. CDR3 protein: CASRLAGYGDNEQFF. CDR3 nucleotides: TGTGCCAGCAGGCTAGCGGGATATGGGGACAATGAGCAGTTCTTC.

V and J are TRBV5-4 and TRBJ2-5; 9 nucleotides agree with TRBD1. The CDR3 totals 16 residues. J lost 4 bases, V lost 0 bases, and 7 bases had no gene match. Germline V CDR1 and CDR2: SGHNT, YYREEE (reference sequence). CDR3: CASSLERTGVGETQYF. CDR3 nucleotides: TGTGCCAGCAGCTTGGAAAGGACAGGGGTAGGAGAGACCCAGTACTTC. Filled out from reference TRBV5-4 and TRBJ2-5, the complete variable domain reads ETGVTQSPTHLIKTRGQQVTLRCSSQSGHNTVSWYQQALGQGPQFIFQYYREEENGRGNFPPRFSGLQFPNYSSELNVNALELDDSALYLCASSLERTGVGETQYFGPGTRLLVL.

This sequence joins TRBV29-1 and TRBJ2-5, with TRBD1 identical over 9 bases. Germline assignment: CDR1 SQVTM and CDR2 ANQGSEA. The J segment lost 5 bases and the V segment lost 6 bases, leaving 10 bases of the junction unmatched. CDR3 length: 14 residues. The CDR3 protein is CSVAPGTGGETQYF. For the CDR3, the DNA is TGCAGCGTCGCCCCCGGAACAGGGGGCGAGACCCAGTACTTC.

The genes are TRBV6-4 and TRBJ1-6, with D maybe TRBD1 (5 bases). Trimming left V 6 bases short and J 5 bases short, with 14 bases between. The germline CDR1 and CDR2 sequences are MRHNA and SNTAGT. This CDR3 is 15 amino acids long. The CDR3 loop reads CASSPWGGDNSPLHF. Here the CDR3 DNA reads TGTGCCAGCAGCCCCTGGGGAGGGGATAATTCACCCCTCCACTTT.

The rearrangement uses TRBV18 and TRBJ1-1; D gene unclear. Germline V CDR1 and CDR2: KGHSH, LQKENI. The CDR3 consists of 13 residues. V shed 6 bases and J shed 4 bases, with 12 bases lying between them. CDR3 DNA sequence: TGTGCCAGCTCGAGGGATACGGGCACTGAAGCTTTCTTT. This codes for CASSRDTGTEAFF.

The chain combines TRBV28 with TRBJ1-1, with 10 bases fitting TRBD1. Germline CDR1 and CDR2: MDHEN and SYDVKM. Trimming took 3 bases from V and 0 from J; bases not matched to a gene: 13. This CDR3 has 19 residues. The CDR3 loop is CASSFLYSRDRGLNTEAFF. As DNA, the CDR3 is TGTGCCAGCAGTTTTCTCTATTCAAGGGACAGGGGCTTGAACACTGAAGCTTTCTTT.

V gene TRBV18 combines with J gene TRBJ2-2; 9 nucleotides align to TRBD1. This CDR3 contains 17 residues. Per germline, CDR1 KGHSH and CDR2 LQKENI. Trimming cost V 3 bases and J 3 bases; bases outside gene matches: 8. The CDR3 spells CASSPSSGQGYTGELFF. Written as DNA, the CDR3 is TGTGCCAGCTCACCTAGTTCGGGACAGGGATACACCGGGGAGCTGTTTTTT.

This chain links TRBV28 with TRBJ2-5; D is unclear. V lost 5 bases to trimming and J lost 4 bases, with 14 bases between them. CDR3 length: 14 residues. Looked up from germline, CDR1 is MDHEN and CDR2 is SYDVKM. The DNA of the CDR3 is TGTGCCAGCAGTCCCACTGGAGCAGTAGAGACCCAGTACTTC. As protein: CASSPTGAVETQYF.

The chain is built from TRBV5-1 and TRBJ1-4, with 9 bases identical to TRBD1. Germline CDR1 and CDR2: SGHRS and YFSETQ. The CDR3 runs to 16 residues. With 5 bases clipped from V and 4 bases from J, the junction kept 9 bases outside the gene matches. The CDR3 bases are TGCGCCAGCAGGGAAACCGGGACAGGGTTTAATGAAAAACTGTTTTTT. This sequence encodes CASRETGTGFNEKLFF.

The CDR3: CASRQGAQNTEAFF. Here the CDR3 DNA reads TGTGCCAGCCGACAGGGGGCTCAGAACACTGAAGCTTTCTTT. The V gene is TRBV2, the J gene TRBJ1-1, with 10 bases matching TRBD1. Losses at the gene ends were 8 bases for V and 1 base for J; bases not matched to a gene: 4. The CDR3 extends over 14 amino acids. CDR1 is SNHLY, CDR2 FYNNEI, per germline. Full variable domain (rest looked up from reference TRBV2 and TRBJ1-1): EPEVTQTPSHQVTQMGQEVILRCVPISNHLYFYWYRQILGQKVEFLVSFYNNEISEKSEIFDDQFSVERPDGSNFTLKIRSTKLEDSAMYFCASRQGAQNTEAFFGQGTRLTVV.